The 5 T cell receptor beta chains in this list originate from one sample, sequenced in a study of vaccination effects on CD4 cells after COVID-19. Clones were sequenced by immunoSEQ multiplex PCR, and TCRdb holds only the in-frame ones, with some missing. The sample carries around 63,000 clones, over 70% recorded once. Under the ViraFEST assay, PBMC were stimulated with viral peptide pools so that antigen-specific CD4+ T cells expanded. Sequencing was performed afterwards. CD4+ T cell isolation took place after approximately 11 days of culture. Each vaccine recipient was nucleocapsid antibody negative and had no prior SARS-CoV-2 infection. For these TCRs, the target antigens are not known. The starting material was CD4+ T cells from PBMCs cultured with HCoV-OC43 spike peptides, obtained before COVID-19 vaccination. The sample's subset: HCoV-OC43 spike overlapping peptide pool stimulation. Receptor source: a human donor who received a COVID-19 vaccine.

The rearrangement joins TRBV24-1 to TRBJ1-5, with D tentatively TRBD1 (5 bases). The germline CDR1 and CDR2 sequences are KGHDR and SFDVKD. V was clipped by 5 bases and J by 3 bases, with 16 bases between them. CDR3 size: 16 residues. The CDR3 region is CATSGGTGGDNQPQHF. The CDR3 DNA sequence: TGTGCCACCAGTGGGGGAACGGGGGGGGACAATCAGCCCCAGCATTTT.

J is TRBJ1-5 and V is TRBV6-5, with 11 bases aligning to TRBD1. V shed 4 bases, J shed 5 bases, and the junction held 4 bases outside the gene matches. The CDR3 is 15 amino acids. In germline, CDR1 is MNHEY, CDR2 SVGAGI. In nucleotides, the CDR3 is TGTGCCAGCAGTTTTAGGACAGGGGGCGATCAGCCCCAGCATTTT. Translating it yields CASSFRTGGDQPQHF.

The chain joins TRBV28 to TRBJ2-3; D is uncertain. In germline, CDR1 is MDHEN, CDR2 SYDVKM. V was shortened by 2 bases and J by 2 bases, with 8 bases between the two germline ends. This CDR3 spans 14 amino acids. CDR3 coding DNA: TGTGCCAGCAGTTTAACCGTGATCACAGATACGCAGTATTTT. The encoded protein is CASSLTVITDTQYF.

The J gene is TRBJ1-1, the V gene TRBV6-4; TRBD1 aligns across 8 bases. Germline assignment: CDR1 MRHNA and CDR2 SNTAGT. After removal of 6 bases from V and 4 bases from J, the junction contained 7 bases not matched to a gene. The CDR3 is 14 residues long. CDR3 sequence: CASRHNRGSTEAFF. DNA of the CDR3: TGTGCCAGCAGGCATAACAGGGGGAGCACTGAAGCTTTCTTT.

The CDR3 DNA reads as TGTGCCAGCAGTTACAACGGGGGTTGGAATACAGATACGCAGTATTTT. It translates to CASSYNGGWNTDTQYF. The chain links TRBV6-5 to TRBJ2-3; weak D call: TRBD2 (6 bases). CDR1 and CDR2 (germline): MNHEY, SVGAGI. This CDR3 contains 16 residues. Trimming removed 2 bases at V and 3 bases at J, with 15 bases between.